This T cell receptor beta chain was sequenced in a study of patients and donors after allogeneic stem cell transplantation. This clonotype was seen more than once but under ten times. Trimming removed 2 bases from V and 12 bases from J; junction bases left unmatched: 11. The CDR3 consists of 16 residues. Germline loops: CDR1 SGHDT, CDR2 YYEEEE. Each CDR3 protein is one row after TCRdb ran MiXCR on the RT-PCR reads. The profile shows 390,000 or so distinct CDR3 sequences, under 20% of them singletons. Specimen: blood, either unsorted or a sorted T cell fraction (not recorded which). The source is a human donor who was either an allogeneic HSCT recipient or a stem cell or donor lymphocyte infusion donor (not recorded which). It is not recorded whose cells these are; they may come from a transplant donor. J is TRBJ2-1 and V is TRBV5-6, with 13 bases identical to TRBD2. The CDR3 nucleotides read TGTGCCAGCAGCTTCTGGACTAGCGGGAGTAAAGGCGGGCAGTTCTTC. It specifies CASSFWTSGSKGGQFF.